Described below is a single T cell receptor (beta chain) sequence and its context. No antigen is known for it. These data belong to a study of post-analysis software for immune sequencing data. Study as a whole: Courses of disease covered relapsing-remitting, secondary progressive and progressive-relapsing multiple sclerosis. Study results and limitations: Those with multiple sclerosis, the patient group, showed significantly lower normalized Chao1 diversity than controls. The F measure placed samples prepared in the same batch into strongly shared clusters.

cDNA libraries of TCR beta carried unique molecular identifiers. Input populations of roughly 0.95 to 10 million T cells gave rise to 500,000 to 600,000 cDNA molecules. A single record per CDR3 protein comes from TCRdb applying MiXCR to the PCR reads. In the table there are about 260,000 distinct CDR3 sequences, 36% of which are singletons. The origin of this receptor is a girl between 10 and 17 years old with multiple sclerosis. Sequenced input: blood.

Written as DNA, the CDR3 is TGTGCCAGCAGCAGGACTGCTTTGGGAGATGAGCAGTTCTTC. Protein product: CASSRTALGDEQFF. The J gene is TRBJ2-1, the V gene TRBV28; weak D call: TRBD2 (5 bases). CDR3 size: 14 residues. Deletions cut 6 bases from V and 8 bases from J, with 17 bases between. In germline, CDR1 is MDHEN, CDR2 SYDVKM. Full variable domain (rest looked up from reference TRBV28 and TRBJ2-1): DVKVTQSSRYLVKRTGEKVFLECVQDMDHENMFWYRQDPGLGLRLIYFSYDVKMKEKGDIPEGYSVSREKKERFSLILESASTNQTSMYLCASSRTALGDEQFFGPGTRLTVL.